Each of the 26 T cell receptor beta chains below was sequenced from the same sample in a study of blood T cell repertoires in COVID-19. Method: immunoSEQ multiplex PCR; TCRdb's copy keeps in-frame clones and lacks some. Among about 130,000 clones listed, around 75% were seen once. The sample comprised peripheral blood. These receptors came from a woman between 65 and 79 years old with COVID-19, enrolled during active disease.

The chain is built from TRBV12-2 and TRBJ1-1; the table's D call, TRBD1, was not checked against the DNA. TRBV12-2 corresponds to a pseudogene. The CDR3 sequence is 15 residues long. CDR3 region: CASRLLDRTNTEAFF. Written as DNA, the CDR3 is TGTGCAAGTCGCTTGCTCGACAGGACGAACACTGAAGCTTTCTTT.

The V call is TRBV3-1 (or the pseudogene TRBV3-2), the J call TRBJ2-3; TRBD2 aligns across 8 bases. CDR1 and CDR2 (germline): LGHDT, YNNKEL (reference sequence). This CDR3 has 19 amino acids. Germline trimming cut 1 base from V and 2 bases from J; bases unmatched to any gene: 14. The CDR3 nucleotides read TGTGCCAGCAGCCAAGGGACTAGCCAATCTTTTAGAAACACAGATACGCAGTATTTT. This gives the protein CASSQGTSQSFRNTDTQYF.

This clone was detected a few times. V is TRBV19 and J is TRBJ1-1, with 12 positions matching TRBD1. The CDR3 extends over 16 amino acids. V gave up 3 bases and J gave up 4 bases; unmatched junction bases: 6. CDR1 is LNHDA, CDR2 SQIVND, per germline (reference sequence). CDR3 DNA sequence: TGTGCCAGTAGTATGGGGACAGGGGGCGGAGTCACTGAAGCTTTCTTT. It encodes CASSMGTGGGVTEAFF.

V usage is TRBV19 and J usage is TRBJ1-4, with 8 bases matching TRBD1. Germline CDR1 reads LNHDA; CDR2 reads SQIVND (reference sequence). Trimming cost V 4 bases and J 4 bases; bases outside gene matches: 5. The CDR3 is made up of 15 amino acids. CDR3 region: CASSTTGGSNEKLFF. CDR3 nucleotide sequence: TGTGCCAGTAGTACTACAGGGGGAAGTAATGAAAAACTGTTTTTT.

This clone occurred once. The V gene is TRBV5-6, the J gene TRBJ2-7, with TRBD2 identical over 8 bases. This CDR3 has 14 residues. V dropped 2 bases and J dropped 3; count of bases not matched to a gene: 4. In germline, CDR1 is SGHDT, CDR2 YYEEEE. This CDR3 is CASSFPGLGYEQYF. The CDR3 DNA follows: TGTGCCAGCAGCTTTCCGGGACTAGGCTACGAGCAGTACTTC.

V is TRBV28 and J is TRBJ1-2; a possible D gene is TRBD1 (5 bases). The germline V gene encodes CDR1 MDHEN and CDR2 SYDVKM. V lost 6 bases and J 3 bases, leaving 14 bases between the germline ends. The CDR3 has 14 residues. The CDR3 DNA reads as TGTGCCAGCAGCCCTAGACAGACCCACTATGGCTACACCTTC. It is translated as CASSPRQTHYGYTF.

The genes are TRBV7-2 and TRBJ2-3; TRBD2 matches 8 bases. With V trimmed by 2 bases and J by 4 bases, 14 bases remained unmatched. This CDR3 region has 18 residues. From germline, CDR1 is SGHTA and CDR2 FQGNSA. CDR3 sequence (DNA): TGTGCCAGCAGCTTACCCCTCTCGGGGGGGCCGAGCGCAGATACGCAGTATTTT. Residues: CASSLPLSGGPSADTQYF.

The chain recombines TRBV18 with TRBJ2-1; 9 bases are a match to TRBD1. The V gene end was trimmed by 0 bases and the J gene end by 3 bases; junction bases not matched to a gene: 6. Per germline, CDR1 KGHSH and CDR2 LQKENI. The length of the CDR3 is 17 residues. The CDR3 protein is CASSPPPRTGVYNEQFF. As DNA, the CDR3 is TGTGCCAGCTCACCACCCCCCCGGACAGGGGTCTACAATGAGCAGTTCTTC.

The chain couples TRBV5-8 to TRBJ2-4; 7 nucleotides agree with TRBD2. The germline gives CDR1 SGHTS, CDR2 YDEGEE. This CDR3 has 17 residues. V gave up 1 base and J gave up 3 bases; unmatched junction bases: 10. The CDR3 loop reads CASSLFQRGDGKNIQYF. The CDR3 DNA follows: TGTGCCAGCAGCTTGTTCCAGCGGGGAGATGGCAAAAACATTCAGTACTTC.

This sequence joins TRBV7-9 and TRBJ2-5; tentative D call: TRBD2 (5 bases). Germline V gene lookup returns CDR1 SEHNR and CDR2 FQNEAQ (reference sequence). Trimming stripped 5 bases from V and 1 base from J, with 14 bases between. The length of the CDR3 is 15 residues. CDR3 coding DNA: TGTGCCAGCAGCCCAGGCGGGCAGCCCCAAGAGACCCAGTACTTC. Translation: CASSPGGQPQETQYF.

The gene calls are TRBV6-5 and TRBJ1-5; 7 bases align to TRBD1. In germline, CDR1 is MNHEY, CDR2 SVGAGI. Trimming at V came to 8 bases and at J to 9 bases, leaving 7 bases not matched to a gene. This CDR3 has 12 amino acids. The CDR3 loop is CASHPGGAPQHF. The DNA for the CDR3 is TGTGCCAGCCACCCAGGGGGAGCGCCCCAGCATTTT.

The chain recombines TRBV2 with TRBJ2-1; D is uncertain. This CDR3 is 14 amino acids long. V lost 7 bases and J 0 bases, leaving 10 bases between the germline ends. Germline V lookup: CDR1 SNHLY, CDR2 FYNNEI. The CDR3 protein is CASMTSSSYNEQFF. The CDR3 DNA reads TGTGCCAGCATGACTTCGAGCTCCTACAATGAGCAGTTCTTC.

This clone occurred a few times. This chain links TRBV11-3 with TRBJ1-6; D call uncertain. The CDR3 is 13 amino acids. Germline V gene sequence: CDR1 SGHNT, CDR2 YENEEA. V was shortened by 6 bases and J by 5 bases, with 8 bases between the two germline ends. CDR3 sequence: CASRSSDNSPLHF. CDR3 DNA sequence: TGTGCCAGCAGGTCCAGCGATAATTCACCCCTCCACTTT. The full variable domain, its missing parts supplied by reference TRBV11-3 and TRBJ1-6, is EAGVVQSPRYKIIEKKQPVAFWCNPISGHNTLYWYLQNLGQGPELLIRYENEEAVDDSQLPKDRFSAERLKGVDSTLKIQPAELGDSAVYLCASRSSDNSPLHFGNGTRLTVT.

The chain couples TRBV3-1 (or the pseudogene TRBV3-2) to TRBJ1-2, with D unresolved. The V end was cut by 0 bases, the J end by 5 bases, with 10 bases between. The germline V gene encodes CDR1 LGHDT and CDR2 YNNKEL (reference sequence). This CDR3 is 14 amino acids long. The chain's CDR3 is CASSQERFAYGYTF. DNA of the CDR3: TGTGCCAGCAGCCAAGAGCGGTTCGCTTATGGCTACACCTTC.

In its sample, this clone was seen once. The rearrangement uses TRBV5-1 and TRBJ1-4, with 8 bases aligning to TRBD1. The V gene end was trimmed by 4 bases and the J gene end by 5 bases; junction bases not matched to a gene: 7. Germline V gives CDR1 SGHRS, CDR2 YFSETQ. This CDR3 is 15 amino acids long. This chain's CDR3 is CASSPGGPNNEKLFF. In nucleotides, the CDR3 is TGCGCCAGCAGCCCAGGGGGCCCAAACAATGAAAAACTGTTTTTT.

V gene TRBV24-1 combines with J gene TRBJ1-3; no firm D call. V was trimmed by 2 bases and J by 0 bases, leaving 10 bases between them. There are 16 residues in the CDR3. Germline loops: CDR1 KGHDR, CDR2 SFDVKD. CDR3 sequence reads: CATSDSTPDSGNTIYF. The CDR3 DNA follows: TGTGCCACCAGTGATTCGACACCAGACTCTGGAAACACCATATATTTT.

The chain has TRBV9 and TRBJ1-4; TRBD1 might be the D (5 bases). The length of the CDR3 is 16 residues. Trimming pared 4 bases from V and 5 bases from J, leaving 18 bases between. Looked up from germline, CDR1 is SGDLS and CDR2 is YYNGEE. The CDR3 region has the DNA TGTGCCAGCAGCCCCCGGGGGGTCCAGGGAAATGAAAAACTGTTTTTT. Its translation is CASSPRGVQGNEKLFF.

The chain joins TRBV7-3 to TRBJ2-3; 10 nucleotides agree with TRBD2. J was trimmed by 1 base and V by 5 bases; bases with no gene match: 9. The CDR3 sequence is 17 residues long. Germline loops: CDR1 SGHTA, CDR2 FQGTGA. CDR3 bases: TGTGCCAGCAGCCCAGGACTAGCGGAGGCTCGCACAGATACGCAGTATTTT. Translating gives CASSPGLAEARTDTQYF.

V gene TRBV18 combines with J gene TRBJ1-4, with D uncertain. CDR1 and CDR2 from the germline V gene are KGHSH and LQKENI. Trimming cost V 3 bases and J 9 bases, with 11 bases left between them. CDR3 length: 13 residues. CDR3 bases: TGTGCCAGCTCACCCAGCGGTTTACAAAAACTGTTTTTT. Translated: CASSPSGLQKLFF.

The CDR3 region has the DNA TGTGCCAGCTCAGCACAGCAGAACACTGAAGCTTTCTTT. Its protein product is CASSAQQNTEAFF. J is TRBJ1-1 and V is TRBV18; D is uncertain. Germline CDR1 reads KGHSH; CDR2 reads LQKENI. V was pared by 5 bases and J by 1 base, with 8 bases between. The CDR3 loop spans 13 amino acids.

The V and J genes are TRBV5-4 and TRBJ2-4, with D possibly TRBD1 on 6 matching bases. The CDR3 is 14 residues long. Germline loops: CDR1 SGHNT, CDR2 YYREEE (reference sequence). Trimming stripped 2 bases from V and 5 bases from J, with 11 bases between. This CDR3 reads CASSLQGGQNIQYF. CDR3 DNA sequence: TGTGCCAGCAGCTTACAGGGTGGGCAAAACATTCAGTACTTC.

This clone was detected only a few times. The J gene is TRBJ1-2, the V gene TRBV28, with D possibly being TRBD1 (6 bases). CDR1 MDHEN and CDR2 SYDVKM come from the germline V gene. Trimming took 7 bases from V and 7 from J, leaving 16 bases between them. This CDR3 region has 13 residues. Written as DNA, the CDR3 is TGTGCCAGCACCCTTAGGGGGGGTGGTGGCTACACCTTC. It yields the protein CASTLRGGGGYTF.

V is TRBV5-1 and J is TRBJ2-1; 7 bases map to TRBD2. The germline CDR1 and CDR2 sequences are SGHRS and YFSETQ. The V gene end was trimmed by 3 bases and the J gene end by 9 bases; junction bases not matched to a gene: 3. The CDR3 runs 12 residues. In DNA, the CDR3 is TGCGCCAGCAGCTCTTGGGGGGGTGAGCAGTTCTTC. Protein product: CASSSWGGEQFF.

The CDR3 DNA reads as TGTGCCAGCAGTTATGCTCAGGGGGCCAGCTACGAGCAGTACTTC. Its translation is CASSYAQGASYEQYF. V is TRBV6-6 and J is TRBJ2-7; 8 nucleotides align to TRBD1. The V gene's germline CDR1 is MNHNY and CDR2 SVGAGI (reference sequence). This CDR3 has 15 amino acids. Trimming at V came to 3 bases and at J to 3 bases, leaving 7 bases not matched to a gene.

The chain links TRBV2 to TRBJ1-2; a possible D gene is TRBD1 (5 bases). Germline V gives CDR1 SNHLY, CDR2 FYNNEI. The CDR3 sequence is 13 residues long. V lost 5 bases and J lost 6, with 13 bases in between. CDR3 amino acids: CASSPPRRDGYTF. The CDR3 DNA reads as TGTGCCAGCAGTCCTCCACGCAGGGATGGCTACACCTTC.

The rearrangement joins TRBV3-1 (or the pseudogene TRBV3-2) to TRBJ2-1; 12 bases map to TRBD2. Looked up from germline, CDR1 is LGHDT and CDR2 is YNNKEL (reference sequence). The CDR3 is 16 amino acids. V gave up 1 base and J gave up 10 bases; unmatched junction bases: 8. The CDR3 is CASSQAPSGGAREQFF. The CDR3 DNA is TGTGCCAGCAGCCAAGCTCCTAGCGGGGGGGCCAGAGAGCAGTTCTTC.